Listed here are 31 T cell receptor beta chains from one sample, sequenced in a study of blood T cell repertoires in COVID-19. Profiled with immunoSEQ multiplex PCR; TCRdb holds only in-frame clones, not every one. The table lists around 250,000 clones, 70% to 90% of them singletons, with 3% in the top ten. The sample consisted of peripheral blood. The receptors come from a woman aged 25 to 39 with active or convalescent COVID-19.

This clone has only one observation. The rearrangement joins TRBV21-1 to TRBJ2-7; the D segment call TRBD1 is taken from the table without a DNA check. TRBV21-1 is a pseudogene locus. The CDR3 extends over 15 amino acids. The chain's CDR3 is CASSKVGDSSYEQYF. The CDR3 DNA follows: TGTGCCAGCAGCAAAGTGGGGGACAGCTCCTACGAGCAGTACTTC.

The chain uses TRBV11-2 and TRBJ2-7; D may be TRBD1 (5 bases). This CDR3 spans 13 amino acids. CDR1 is SGHAT, CDR2 FQNNGV, per germline. V lost 2 bases to trimming and J lost 1 base, with 6 bases between them. CDR3 sequence reads: CASSLSGSYEQYF. The CDR3 coding sequence is TGTGCCAGCAGCTTATCAGGGTCCTACGAGCAGTACTTC.

The chain recombines TRBV7-6 with TRBJ2-1; 7 positions match TRBD1. V shed 1 base, J shed 3 bases, and the junction held 0 bases outside the gene matches. The CDR3 totals 14 residues. Germline V lookup: CDR1 SGHVS, CDR2 FNYEAQ. The CDR3: CASSLGQGYNEQFF. The CDR3 DNA follows: TGTGCCAGCAGCTTAGGACAGGGCTACAATGAGCAGTTCTTC. Filled out from reference TRBV7-6 and TRBJ2-1, the complete variable domain reads GAGVSQSPRYKVTKRGQDVALRCDPISGHVSLYWYRQALGQGPEFLTYFNYEAQQDKSGLPNDRFSAERPEGSISTLTIQRTEQRDSAMYRCASSLGQGYNEQFFGPGTRLTVL.

The chain links TRBV10-3 to TRBJ2-4; 7 bases are a match to TRBD1. The CDR3 is made up of 14 amino acids. CDR1 and CDR2 (germline): ENHRY, SYGVKD. The ends lost 5 bases at V and 3 bases at J; junction bases unmatched: 4. CDR3 region: CAISLGTDKNIQYF. The CDR3 DNA reads as TGTGCCATCAGTCTGGGGACAGACAAAAACATTCAGTACTTC.

The CDR3 region has the DNA TGTGCCAGCAGCTTGGCAGGGGGCCTTTCACCGAACACTGAAGCTTTCTTT. Translating it yields CASSLAGGLSPNTEAFF. The rearrangement links TRBV5-8 to TRBJ1-1; 8 bases are a match to TRBD1. V was pared by 0 bases and J by 1 base, with 8 bases of the junction left unmatched. The CDR3 totals 17 residues. Germline V gene sequence: CDR1 SGHTS, CDR2 YDEGEE. Based on the CDR3 plus reference TRBV5-8 and TRBJ1-1, the full variable domain is EAGVTQSPTHLIKTRGQQATLRCSPISGHTSVYWYQQALGLGLQFLLWYDEGEERNRGNFPPRFSGRQFPNYSSELNVNALELEDSALYLCASSLAGGLSPNTEAFFGQGTRLTVV.

The CDR3 loop reads CASRGVGPGNTIYF. The DNA of the CDR3 is TGTGCCAGCAGAGGCGTGGGGCCTGGAAACACCATATATTTT. The chain links TRBV6-5 to TRBJ1-3; D may be TRBD1 (5 bases). V lost 6 bases, J lost 2 bases, and 11 bases lay in between. The CDR3 sequence is 14 residues long. From germline, CDR1 is MNHEY and CDR2 SVGAGI.

The chain couples TRBV19 to TRBJ1-1; D remains ambiguous. The CDR3 has 13 residues. V gave up 3 bases and J gave up 6 bases, with 11 bases separating them. Germline-derived CDR1 and CDR2 are LNHDA and SQIVND (reference sequence). The CDR3 DNA reads as TGTGCCAGTAGTATTAGGTCGGGTCCTGAAGCTTTCTTT. It specifies CASSIRSGPEAFF.

This clone was seen once. The rearrangement links TRBV6-6 to TRBJ1-6; a weak D match, TRBD1 (5 bases). The germline gives CDR1 MNHNY, CDR2 SVGAGI (reference sequence). The CDR3 is made up of 15 amino acids. V lost 4 bases, J lost 9 bases, and 16 bases lay in between. The CDR3 is CASSSRGRSPSPLHF. The CDR3 bases are TGTGCCAGCAGTTCAAGGGGCCGCTCCCCTTCACCCCTCCACTTT.

The rearrangement joins TRBV28 to TRBJ2-2, with 9 bases fitting TRBD2. V shed 11 bases, J shed 2 bases, and the junction held 6 bases outside the gene matches. Germline values: CDR1 MDHEN, CDR2 SYDVKM. This CDR3 region has 14 residues. The DNA for the CDR3 is TGTGCCGGGAAAGCGGGGGGTAACACCGGGGAGCTGTTTTTT. Its translation: CAGKAGGNTGELFF.

The chain carries TRBV19 and TRBJ1-2; 9 positions agree with TRBD1. The V segment lost 5 bases and the J segment 4 bases; nucleotides outside the gene matches: 5. The CDR3 sequence is 14 residues long. Germline-derived CDR1 and CDR2 are LNHDA and SQIVND (reference sequence). CDR3 sequence reads: CASSAPGQGYGYTF. The CDR3 DNA is TGTGCCAGTAGTGCACCGGGACAGGGCTATGGCTACACCTTC.

The J gene is TRBJ1-6, the V gene TRBV2; a possible D gene is TRBD1 (5 bases). Germline loops: CDR1 SNHLY, CDR2 FYNNEI. Trimming stripped 2 bases from V and 8 bases from J, with 13 bases between. The CDR3 has 15 amino acids. CDR3 DNA: TGTGCCAGCAGTGAATTTCAGGGTGGGGATTCACCCCTCCACTTT. It yields the protein CASSEFQGGDSPLHF.

This clone was observed many times. This chain joins TRBV25-1 and TRBJ1-6, with 8 positions matching TRBD1. This CDR3 has 16 residues. Trimming took 1 base from V and 7 from J; bases not matched to a gene: 6. The germline V gene has CDR1 MGHDK and CDR2 SYGVNS. This CDR3 is CASSEWDRRYNSPLHF. The CDR3 nucleotides are TGTGCCAGCAGTGAATGGGACAGGAGATACAATTCACCCCTCCACTTT.

This clone was seen a single time. V gene TRBV5-5 combines with J gene TRBJ2-3; 11 bases fit TRBD1. Germline CDR1 SGHKS, CDR2 YYEKEE (reference sequence). The CDR3 sequence is 17 residues long. The trim removed 4 bases at V and 3 bases at J, leaving 10 bases unmatched. This CDR3 is CASSVTPGQGVTDTQYF. Here the CDR3 DNA reads TGTGCCAGCAGCGTAACTCCGGGACAGGGGGTTACAGATACGCAGTATTTT.

The gene calls are TRBV19 and TRBJ2-3, with 9 bases lining up with TRBD2. CDR3 length: 17 residues. Germline values: CDR1 LNHDA, CDR2 SQIVND (reference sequence). The V segment lost 2 bases and the J segment 2 bases; nucleotides outside the gene matches: 8. The CDR3, as DNA: TGTGCCAGTAGTATAATTGGTAGCGGGGGCCACACAGATACGCAGTATTTT. Amino acid sequence: CASSIIGSGGHTDTQYF.

This clone occurred once. This sample also contains other DNA sequences that code for the same CDR3. This rearrangement joins TRBV28 to TRBJ1-5, with 7 bases matching TRBD1. The germline CDR1 and CDR2 sequences are MDHEN and SYDVKM. This CDR3 has 14 amino acids. V lost 6 bases, J lost 2 bases, and 4 bases stayed unmatched. The CDR3 DNA sequence: TGTGCCAGCAGCTCTGACAGGGGCAATCAGCCCCAGCATTTT. This encodes CASSSDRGNQPQHF.

The rearrangement joins TRBV6-6 to TRBJ2-7, with 9 positions matching TRBD1. J was trimmed by 2 bases and V by 6 bases; bases with no gene match: 8. Germline CDR1 and CDR2: MNHNY and SVGAGI (reference sequence). This CDR3 spans 15 amino acids. CDR3 loop: CASSSGTGKPYEQYF. The CDR3 DNA is TGTGCCAGCAGCTCCGGGACAGGGAAACCCTACGAGCAGTACTTC.

This chain links TRBV6-5 with TRBJ1-2; maybe TRBD1 (6 bases). The germline V gene encodes CDR1 MNHEY and CDR2 SVGAGI. The ends were cut back, 7 bases at V and 0 bases at J, with 15 bases in the middle. This CDR3 contains 15 residues. CDR3 loop: CASKDRRTANYGYTF. DNA for the CDR3: TGTGCCAGCAAAGACAGACGGACAGCTAACTATGGCTACACCTTC.

This clone appeared a few times. CDR3: CASSQEAHPNYGYTF. DNA for the CDR3: TGTGCCAGCAGCCAAGAAGCCCATCCTAACTATGGCTACACCTTC. The chain couples TRBV14 to TRBJ1-2; D unresolved. The CDR3 totals 15 residues. The germline CDR1 and CDR2 sequences are SGHDN and FVKESK. V gave up 0 bases and J gave up 0 bases, with 8 bases separating them.

The gene calls are TRBV5-6 and TRBJ1-4; unclear D gene. Germline V gives CDR1 SGHDT, CDR2 YYEEEE. This CDR3 is 15 amino acids long. With 1 base removed from V and 8 bases from J, the gap between germline ends came to 15 bases. This chain's CDR3 is CASSLLADEGEKLFF. CDR3 bases: TGTGCCAGCAGCTTGTTGGCGGATGAGGGCGAAAAACTGTTTTTT.

This clone occurred once. The chain employs TRBV6-5 and TRBJ1-4; D gene ambiguous. The germline CDR1 and CDR2 sequences are MNHEY and SVGAGI. Trimming shortened V by 8 bases and J by 0 bases, and 13 bases separated the two germline ends. The CDR3 runs 15 residues. The CDR3 nucleotides read TGTGCCAGCCAGGTGGACTGGGCAACTAATGAAAAACTGTTTTTT. Translated: CASQVDWATNEKLFF.

This chain connects TRBV5-1 to TRBJ1-4; 7 nucleotides agree with TRBD1. The J segment lost 2 bases and the V segment lost 2 bases, leaving 3 bases of the junction unmatched. This CDR3 has 15 amino acids. Germline values: CDR1 SGHRS, CDR2 YFSETQ. CDR3 region: CASSFEGATNEKLFF. CDR3 coding DNA: TGCGCCAGCAGCTTCGAGGGGGCCACTAATGAAAAACTGTTTTTT.

This clone has a handful of counts. CDR3 amino acids: CASSHAMGLSNTIYF. The CDR3 DNA reads TGCGCCAGCAGCCACGCAATGGGACTTAGCAACACCATATATTTT. The J gene is TRBJ1-3, the V gene TRBV4-3; D is possibly TRBD1 (5 bases). CDR1 is LGHNA, CDR2 YSLEER, per germline. The V end was cut by 3 bases, the J end by 7 bases, with 16 bases between. This CDR3 contains 15 residues.

This clone appeared a single time. The J gene is TRBJ1-3, the V gene TRBV24-1; D is unresolved. The CDR3 sequence is 14 residues long. V dropped 7 bases and J dropped 0 bases, with 9 bases sitting between them. Germline V gene lookup returns CDR1 KGHDR and CDR2 SFDVKD. The CDR3 region is CATSQLHSGNTIYF. The CDR3 DNA sequence: TGTGCCACCAGCCAATTACACTCTGGAAACACCATATATTTT.

The chain combines TRBV19 with TRBJ2-5, with D tentatively TRBD2 (5 bases). Germline CDR1 LNHDA, CDR2 SQIVND (reference sequence). The V end lost 7 bases, the J end lost 5 bases, and 14 bases lay between the germline ends. This CDR3 spans 13 amino acids. The CDR3 DNA reads TGTGCCAGTACCCCCCGACGGGGTGAGACCCAGTACTTC. It translates to CASTPRRGETQYF.

The V call is TRBV24-1, the J call TRBJ2-2; 9 nucleotides line up with TRBD1. The CDR3 loop spans 16 amino acids. Germline CDR1 is KGHDR and CDR2 is SFDVKD. The V gene end was trimmed by 5 bases and the J gene end by 2 bases; junction bases not matched to a gene: 5. CDR3 residues: CATSVTGGPNTGELFF. Here the CDR3 DNA reads TGTGCCACCAGTGTAACAGGGGGCCCTAACACCGGGGAGCTGTTTTTT.

This clone occurred once. The chain has TRBV5-4 and TRBJ2-5; TRBD2 is a possible D gene (6 bases). Trimming shortened V by 4 bases and J by 5 bases, and 15 bases separated the two germline ends. Germline CDR1 reads SGHNT; CDR2 reads YYREEE (reference sequence). The CDR3 consists of 14 residues. This CDR3 reads CASSTDGGRETQYF. CDR3 nucleotide sequence: TGTGCCAGCAGCACCGACGGGGGAAGGGAGACCCAGTACTTC.

This clone was seen a single time. This chain links TRBV6-5 with TRBJ1-2, with 9 bases identical to TRBD1. The junction had 4 bases not matched to a gene; V was cut back by 0 bases and J by 2 bases. Germline CDR1 reads MNHEY; CDR2 reads SVGAGI. CDR3 length: 16 amino acids. The CDR3 sequence: CASSYSFGTGNYGYTF. In DNA form, the CDR3 reads TGTGCCAGCAGTTACTCGTTTGGGACAGGGAACTATGGCTACACCTTC.

The chain recombines TRBV21-1 with TRBJ1-1. TRBV21-1 is a pseudogene. The length of the CDR3 is 14 residues. CDR3 amino acids: CASIERGGNTEAFF. The DNA for the CDR3 is TGTGCCAGCATCGAAAGGGGGGGGAACACTGAAGCTTTCTTT.

This chain connects TRBV7-2 to TRBJ2-5, with TRBD1 as a possible D gene (6 bases). Trimming removed 5 bases at V and 9 bases at J, with 22 bases between. This CDR3 region has 15 residues. Germline lookup yields CDR1 SGHTA and CDR2 FQGNSA. This chain's CDR3 is CASSPGARTPGAQYF. The DNA for the CDR3 is TGTGCCAGCAGCCCCGGCGCGCGGACGCCAGGGGCCCAGTACTTC.

This clone occurred a few times. This chain links TRBV14 with TRBJ1-3; D gene uncertain. V lost 4 bases to trimming and J lost 0 bases, with 4 bases between them. CDR1 is SGHDN and CDR2 is FVKESK in the germline V gene. This CDR3 has 13 amino acids. CDR3 sequence: CASSPVSGNTIYF. The CDR3 DNA is TGTGCCAGCAGCCCCGTCTCTGGAAACACCATATATTTT.

The gene calls are TRBV5-5 and TRBJ1-1; 8 bases fit TRBD1. This CDR3 contains 15 residues. CDR1 and CDR2 (germline): SGHKS, YYEKEE (reference sequence). Trimming removed 0 bases from V and 7 bases from J; junction bases left unmatched: 8. In DNA form, the CDR3 reads TGTGCCAGCAGCTTGGAGCGGCAGGGGGCAGGTGAAGCTTTCTTT. Translated: CASSLERQGAGEAFF.